What follows describes a single T cell receptor (beta chain). As yet, its antigen is unknown. This sample is drawn from a study of T and B cells in COVID-19 patients. Study background: COVID-19 patients gave peripheral blood either during active infection or after recovery. The recovered cohort's median age was approximately 37 years, versus roughly 67 years in active infection. Of around 21 active-infection patients, 15 to 18 carried comorbidities linked to unfavorable COVID-19 outcome. Findings of the study overall: Sorted SARS-CoV-2-responsive or tetramer+ T cells and CD4+, regulatory and CD8+ subsets were not yet sequenced.

From blood, 250-500 ng of genomic DNA served as TRB template. BIOMED2 TRB-A/B primer pools were used in multiplex TRB PCR. TCRdb re-derived calls from the multiplex PCR reads in MiXCR, one entry per CDR3 protein. This sample yields roughly 5,400 distinct CDR3 sequences, of which around a quarter are seen a single time; over 11% belongs to the top ten. Looked up from germline, CDR1 is WNHNN and CDR2 is SYGVQD (reference sequence). This CDR3 region has 12 residues. Trimming left V 6 bases short and J 2 bases short, with 8 bases between. The sequencing sample was made of blood. The chain recombines TRBV10-1 with TRBJ2-7, with a tentative D call TRBD1 (6 bases). This receptor was taken from a human donor with active COVID-19. Written as DNA, the CDR3 is TGCGCCAGCAGGGACAGCCCCTACGAGCAGTACTTC. Translating gives CASRDSPYEQYF.